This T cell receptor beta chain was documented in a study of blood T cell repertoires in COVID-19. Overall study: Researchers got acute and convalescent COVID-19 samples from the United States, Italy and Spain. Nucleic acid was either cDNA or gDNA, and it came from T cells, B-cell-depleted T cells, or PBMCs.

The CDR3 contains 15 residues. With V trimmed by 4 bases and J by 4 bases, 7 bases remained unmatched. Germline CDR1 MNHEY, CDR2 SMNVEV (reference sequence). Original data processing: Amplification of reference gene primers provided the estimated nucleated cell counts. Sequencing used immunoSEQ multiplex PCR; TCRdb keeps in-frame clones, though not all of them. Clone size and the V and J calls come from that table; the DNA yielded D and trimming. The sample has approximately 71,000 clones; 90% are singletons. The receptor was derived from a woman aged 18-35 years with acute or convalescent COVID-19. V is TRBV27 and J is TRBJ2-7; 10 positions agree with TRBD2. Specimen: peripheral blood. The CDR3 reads CASSSLAGEEYEQYF. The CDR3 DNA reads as TGTGCCAGCAGTTCCCTAGCGGGAGAAGAATACGAGCAGTACTTC.